The sample holds a few counts of the clone carrying this T cell receptor (beta chain). What it recognizes is unknown. This sample was included in a study of vaccination and CD4 T cells after COVID-19. Treatment denoted: approximately 10-day PBMC culture with coronavirus spike peptide pools or control peptides (ViraFEST assay). The CDR3 has 13 residues. Between the trimmed V and J ends, which lost 5 bases and 1 base, there was a span of 8 bases. Looked up from germline, CDR1 is LNHDA and CDR2 is SQIVND (reference sequence). Sequencing of the DNA from cultured CD4+ T cells was carried out with the Oncomine TCR Beta short-read assay. TCRdb re-analysed the PCR reads in MiXCR, keeping a single row per CDR3 protein. The table shows 9,500 to 10,000 distinct CDR3 sequences, with 45% to 50% occurring only once.

Sample: CD4+ T cells from blood, cultured in vitro. The chain combines TRBV19 with TRBJ1-2, with D unresolved. This sequence was found in a human donor who had recovered from COVID-19. The CDR3 sequence: CASSVRGNYGYTF. DNA for the CDR3: TGTGCCAGTAGTGTTCGCGGTAACTATGGCTACACCTTC.